Described below is a single TCR beta chain sequence and its context. Its antigen is unknown. The data were taken from a study of T cell responses to AZD1222 COVID-19 vaccine. Points from the study as a whole: Close to half of all spike-specific TCRs reportedly target regions of the variants that are unmutated. Baseline seropositivity occurred in only a handful of AZD1222 recipients. With two AZD1222 doses given, Spike-specific TCR breadth and depth both rose.

The assay was immunoSEQ multiplex PCR, and TCRdb's table has in-frame clones only and misses some. The sample records approximately 140,000 clones, approximately 85% being singletons. V lost 6 bases and J lost 4, with 15 bases in between. Germline CDR1 reads SNHLY; CDR2 reads FYNNEI. The CDR3 is 14 amino acids. Sequencing used peripheral blood, obtained on day 0 of MenACWY control vaccination. The genes are TRBV2 and TRBJ1-2; tentatively, D is TRBD1 (5 bases). The sequence was obtained from an adult in good health. The CDR3 DNA sequence: TGTGCCAGCAGAGGGGCCAGGATCAGCTATGGCTACACCTTC. As protein: CASRGARISYGYTF.